One sample yielded the 25 T cell receptor beta chains listed below, sequenced in a study of T-cell memory formation after mild COVID-19. MiXCR, run by TCRdb on the 5' RACE reads, gives a single entry per CDR3 protein. The table records about 240,000 distinct CDR3 sequences, approximately 9% of them present only once. The sample was PBMCs or a T cell subset sorted from them (not recorded which). These receptors originate from a man younger than 35 who had mild COVID-19 (a few samples of this study predate the infection). Cell type and time point are not known.

The genes are TRBV12-3 or TRBV12-4 and TRBJ2-1; 12 bases fit TRBD1. V was pared by 6 bases and J by 4 bases, with 4 bases of the junction left unmatched. The CDR3 totals 15 residues. The CDR3 loop is CASRAGQGAYNEQFF. DNA for the CDR3: TGTGCCAGCAGGGCGGGACAGGGGGCTTACAATGAGCAGTTCTTC.

The V call is TRBV5-6, the J call TRBJ1-2; D gene ambiguous. The germline V gene has CDR1 SGHDT and CDR2 YYEEEE. The CDR3 contains 13 residues. V lost 2 bases and J lost 4, with 9 bases in between. The CDR3 here is CASSLSQTYGYTF. The CDR3 DNA is TGTGCCAGCAGCTTAAGCCAGACCTATGGCTACACCTTC.

A remark on this clonotype: The junction departs from the called germline gene at one end, perhaps through a read error. J is TRBJ2-7 and V is TRBV7-2; D gene uncertain. Germline V gene data show CDR1 as SGHTA and CDR2 as FQGNSA. The CDR3 has 11 amino acids. CDR3 loop: CASSIPGPPHF. As DNA, the CDR3 is TGTGCCAGCAGCATTCCCGGGCCCCCGCACTTC.

This clonotype was observed a few times. This chain links TRBV15 with TRBJ2-3, with 10 bases identical to TRBD2. This CDR3 has 19 residues. Losses at the gene ends were 0 bases for V and 3 bases for J; bases not matched to a gene: 12. Germline CDR1 is LNHNV and CDR2 is YYDKDF (reference sequence). In DNA, the CDR3 is TGTGCCACCAGCAGAGATTGGCGGGGCAAAGCGGGGGGGACAGATACGCAGTATTTT. The encoded protein is CATSRDWRGKAGGTDTQYF.

The chain links TRBV7-9 to TRBJ2-2; D ambiguous. V lost 1 base and J 5 bases, leaving 8 bases between the germline ends. CDR1 and CDR2 from the germline V gene are SEHNR and FQNEAQ (reference sequence). This CDR3 spans 14 amino acids. The CDR3 sequence is CASSLGEWTGELFF. The DNA for the CDR3 is TGTGCCAGCAGCTTAGGGGAATGGACCGGGGAGCTGTTTTTT.

This sequence joins TRBV7-2 and TRBJ2-5, with TRBD2 identical over 12 bases. The CDR3 spans 14 residues. Germline values: CDR1 SGHTA, CDR2 FQGNSA. Unmatched junction bases numbered 4, after V lost 4 bases and J lost 7 bases. The DNA for the CDR3 is TGTGCCAGCAGCTCCGCTAGCGGGGGGGGGACCCAGTACTTC. The encoded protein is CASSSASGGGTQYF.

A few counts support this clonotype. The chain has TRBV20-1 and TRBJ2-5; TRBD2 matches at 10 bases. The germline CDR1 and CDR2 sequences are DFQATT and SNEGSKA (reference sequence). Germline trimming cut 4 bases from V and 5 bases from J; bases unmatched to any gene: 7. The CDR3 totals 14 residues. CDR3 nucleotides: TGCAGTGCTATAGGCCTAGCGGGGGACGAGACCCAGTACTTC. Residues: CSAIGLAGDETQYF.

This clonotype has ten or more counts. The V gene is TRBV7-2, the J gene TRBJ2-1; 14 nucleotides align to TRBD2. The CDR3 is 15 amino acids. V was pared by 6 bases and J by 7 bases, with 5 bases of the junction left unmatched. In germline, CDR1 is SGHTA, CDR2 FQGNSA. CDR3 sequence (DNA): TGTGCCAGCAGGATCGGGACTAGCGGGGGAAATGAGCAGTTCTTC. It encodes CASRIGTSGGNEQFF. Together with reference TRBV7-2 and TRBJ2-1, the CDR3 gives the full variable domain: GAGVSQSPSNKVTEKGKDVELRCDPISGHTALYWYRQSLGQGLEFLIYFQGNSAPDKSGLPSDRFSAERTGGSVSTLTIQRTQQEDSAVYLCASRIGTSGGNEQFFGPGTRLTVL.

This clonotype was counted only a few times. The chain employs TRBV5-1 and TRBJ2-1, with D uncertain. There are 12 residues in the CDR3. The germline V gene has CDR1 SGHRS and CDR2 YFSETQ. V gave up 4 bases and J gave up 8 bases, with 10 bases separating them. The CDR3 loop reads CASSRGWYEQFF. CDR3 in DNA: TGCGCCAGCAGCCGTGGATGGTATGAGCAGTTCTTC. Together with reference TRBV5-1 and TRBJ2-1, the CDR3 gives the full variable domain: KAGVTQTPRYLIKTRGQQVTLSCSPISGHRSVSWYQQTPGQGLQFLFEYFSETQRNKGNFPGRFSGRQFSNSRSEMNVSTLELGDSALYLCASSRGWYEQFFGPGTRLTVL.

The J gene is TRBJ2-2, the V gene TRBV5-1; 11 positions match TRBD1. The germline gives CDR1 SGHRS, CDR2 YFSETQ. This CDR3 has 19 residues. The ends lost 0 bases at V and 3 bases at J; junction bases unmatched: 10. CDR3 protein: CASSLAGSPGQGDTGELFF. DNA of the CDR3: TGCGCCAGCAGCTTGGCCGGTTCCCCGGGACAGGGGGACACCGGGGAGCTGTTTTTT.

This rearrangement joins TRBV5-1 to TRBJ2-2; D remains unclear. Germline loops: CDR1 SGHRS, CDR2 YFSETQ. The CDR3 totals 14 residues. V lost 9 bases to trimming and J lost 5 bases, with 17 bases between them. The CDR3 nucleotides read TGCGCCACTGGAAGGGCCCCGAGTACCGGGGAGCTGTTTTTT. It yields the protein CATGRAPSTGELFF.

This clonotype was counted a few times. This chain joins TRBV20-1 and TRBJ2-7; 9 bases map to TRBD1. The CDR3 loop spans 14 amino acids. CDR1 DFQATT and CDR2 SNEGSKA come from the germline V gene (reference sequence). Here the CDR3 DNA reads TGCAGCGTTATGCGACAGGGGGTCTCCTACGAGCAGTACTTC. As protein: CSVMRQGVSYEQYF.

The chain uses TRBV29-1 and TRBJ1-1; no firm D call. CDR1 is SQVTM, CDR2 ANQGSEA, per germline. The CDR3 loop spans 14 amino acids. CDR3 in amino acids: CNSTLWWGATEAFF. In DNA, the CDR3 is TGCAACAGTACACTTTGGTGGGGAGCCACTGAAGCTTTCTTT.

This clonotype has a handful of counts. The chain has TRBV29-1 and TRBJ2-4; possibly TRBD2 for D (5 bases). The CDR3 sequence is 13 residues long. The germline V gene has CDR1 SQVTM and CDR2 ANQGSEA. The V end lost 5 bases, the J end lost 0 bases, and 8 bases lay between the germline ends. This CDR3 is CSVRAGAKNIQYF. CDR3 coding DNA: TGCAGCGTTAGGGCGGGAGCCAAAAACATTCAGTACTTC. Complete variable domain (other parts from reference TRBV29-1 and TRBJ2-4): SAVISQKPSRDICQRGTSLTIQCQVDSQVTMMFWYRQQPGQSLTLIATANQGSEATYESGFVIDKFPISRPNLTFSTLTVSNMSPEDSSIYLCSVRAGAKNIQYFGAGTRLSVL.

This clonotype occurred a few times. CDR3 coding DNA: TGTGCCAGCAGCCAAAGCTTGACAGGCTTTTCCTACGAGCAGTACGTC. Translated: CASSQSLTGFSYEQYV. The chain is built from TRBV5-5 and TRBJ2-7, with D tentatively TRBD1 (6 bases). The length of the CDR3 is 16 residues. The V and J ends lost 4 bases and 1 base respectively, with 18 bases between them. The V gene's germline CDR1 is SGHKS and CDR2 YYEKEE (reference sequence).

This clonotype was seen repeatedly, ten times or more. V usage is TRBV10-1 and J usage is TRBJ2-7; D is perhaps TRBD1 (5 bases). CDR1 is WNHNN, CDR2 SYGVQD, per germline (reference sequence). This CDR3 is built from 17 residues. V was shortened by 2 bases and J by 3 bases, with 20 bases between the two germline ends. The CDR3 sequence: CASSEPNRGGRIYEQYF. DNA for the CDR3: TGCGCCAGCAGTGAGCCTAATAGGGGTGGACGGATCTACGAGCAGTACTTC.

This clonotype was counted between two and nine times. The rearrangement links TRBV6-5 to TRBJ2-7, with 10 bases lining up with TRBD2. Trimming at V came to 7 bases and at J to 5 bases, leaving 14 bases not matched to a gene. The V gene's germline CDR1 is MNHEY and CDR2 SVGAGI. This CDR3 is built from 16 residues. This CDR3 reads CASNSQRGGKGNEQYV. CDR3 DNA: TGTGCCAGCAACTCACAGCGGGGGGGCAAGGGGAACGAGCAGTACGTC.

The chain couples TRBV2 to TRBJ2-1; 11 bases match TRBD2. J gave up 7 bases and V 8 bases, and 10 bases lay outside the gene matches. The germline V gene has CDR1 SNHLY and CDR2 FYNNEI. CDR3 length equals 15 residues. The CDR3 DNA follows: TGTGCCAGCGAGTTGGAAATAGCGGGGGGGAATGAGCAGTTCTTC. Translating gives CASELEIAGGNEQFF.

For the CDR3, the DNA is TGTGCCAGCAGTTTAGTGGTCGGTAGCACAGATACGCAGTATTTT. This gives the protein CASSLVVGSTDTQYF. The chain has TRBV27 and TRBJ2-3; D gene uncertain. The germline CDR1 and CDR2 sequences are MNHEY and SMNVEV (reference sequence). This CDR3 contains 15 residues. The V end lost 2 bases, the J end lost 0 bases, and 9 bases lay between the germline ends.

This clonotype was picked up a small number of times. One end of the junction does not line up with germline, which may come from a read error. This rearrangement joins TRBV12-3 or TRBV12-4 to TRBJ2-5; TRBD1 aligns across 7 bases. The CDR3 runs 14 residues. CDR3 sequence reads: CASSLGTDQETQYF. CDR3 DNA: TGTGCCAGCAGCTTAGGGACAGATCAAGAGACCCAGTACTTC.

Regarding this clonotype: A read error may explain this, as a much larger clone is one base away. Because the CDR3 is missing its conserved closing phenylalanine or tryptophan, this is likely a read error. The V and J genes are TRBV7-2 and TRBJ2-4, with D possibly TRBD2 on 6 matching bases. Germline CDR1 reads SGHTA; CDR2 reads FQGNSA. V lost 2 bases and J lost 7, with 12 bases in between. This CDR3 region has 14 residues. The CDR3 nucleotides are TGTGCCAGCAGCTTATCAGCGGAGGGGAACATTCAGTACTTA. It codes for CASSLSAEGNIQYL.

This clonotype has a handful of counts. This chain uses TRBV7-9 with TRBJ2-3; D may correspond to TRBD1 or TRBD2 (5 bases each). CDR3 length equals 17 residues. V lost 3 bases and J 2 bases, leaving 18 bases between the germline ends. Germline CDR1 and CDR2: SEHNR and FQNEAQ (reference sequence). CDR3 protein: CASSLARVGPNTDTQYF. The CDR3 nucleotides are TGTGCCAGCAGCTTGGCGAGGGTGGGGCCGAACACAGATACGCAGTATTTT. The full variable domain, its missing parts supplied by reference TRBV7-9 and TRBJ2-3, is DTGVSQNPRHKITKRGQNVTFRCDPISEHNRLYWYRQTLGQGPEFLTYFQNEAQLEKSRLLSDRFSAERPKGSFSTLEIQRTEQGDSAMYLCASSLARVGPNTDTQYFGPGTRLTVL.

This clonotype appeared a few times. The chain recombines TRBV24-1 with TRBJ2-1; D remains ambiguous. CDR1 KGHDR and CDR2 SFDVKD come from the germline V gene. The V and J ends lost 10 bases and 0 bases respectively, with 12 bases between them. This CDR3 contains 14 residues. CDR3 coding DNA: TGTGCCACTAGAGACACCAGCTCCTACAATGAGCAGTTCTTC. Translation: CATRDTSSYNEQFF.

The rearrangement uses TRBV5-1 and TRBJ2-3; D is uncertain. Germline loops: CDR1 SGHRS, CDR2 YFSETQ. The CDR3 runs to 15 residues. Deletions cut 0 bases from V and 1 base from J, with 9 bases between. CDR3 in DNA: TGCGCCAGCAGCTTGGAAGGGCCGCGCACAGATACGCAGTATTTT. It specifies CASSLEGPRTDTQYF.

This clonotype showed up just a few times. The chain has TRBV4-1 and TRBJ2-7; 7 bases align to TRBD1. J was trimmed by 3 bases and V by 1 base; bases with no gene match: 6. CDR1 is MGHRA, CDR2 YSYEKL, per germline. The CDR3 runs to 15 residues. This CDR3 reads CASSQVTGAGYEQYF. The DNA for the CDR3 is TGCGCCAGCAGCCAAGTCACAGGGGCTGGCTACGAGCAGTACTTC.